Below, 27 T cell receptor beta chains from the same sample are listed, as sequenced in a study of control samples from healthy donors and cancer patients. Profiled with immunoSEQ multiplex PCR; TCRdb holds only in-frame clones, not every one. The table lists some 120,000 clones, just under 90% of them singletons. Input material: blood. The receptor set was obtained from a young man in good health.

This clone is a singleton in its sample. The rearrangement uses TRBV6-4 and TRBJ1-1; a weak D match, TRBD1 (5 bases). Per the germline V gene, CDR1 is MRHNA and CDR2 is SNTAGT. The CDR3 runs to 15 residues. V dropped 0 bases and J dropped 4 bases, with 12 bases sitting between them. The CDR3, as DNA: TGTGCCAGCAGTGACTCGGGAAGGGGACGCACTGAAGCTTTCTTT. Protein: CASSDSGRGRTEAFF.

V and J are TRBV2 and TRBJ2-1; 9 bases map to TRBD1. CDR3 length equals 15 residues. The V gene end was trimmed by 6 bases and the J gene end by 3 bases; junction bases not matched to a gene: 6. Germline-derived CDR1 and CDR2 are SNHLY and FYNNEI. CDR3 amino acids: CASRQQTGGYNEQFF. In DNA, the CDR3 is TGTGCCAGCAGACAACAGACAGGGGGCTACAATGAGCAGTTCTTC.

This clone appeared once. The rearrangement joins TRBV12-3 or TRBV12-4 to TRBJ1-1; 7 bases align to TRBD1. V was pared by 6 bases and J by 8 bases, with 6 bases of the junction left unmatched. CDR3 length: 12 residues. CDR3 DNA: TGTGCCAGCAGCCAGACGGACAGGGAAGCTTTCTTT. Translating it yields CASSQTDREAFF.

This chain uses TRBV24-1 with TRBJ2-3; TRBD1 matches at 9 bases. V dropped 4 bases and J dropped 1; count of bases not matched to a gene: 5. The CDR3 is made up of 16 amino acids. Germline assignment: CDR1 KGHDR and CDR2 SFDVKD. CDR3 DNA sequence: TGTGCCACCAGTGACCTACAGGGGGCAGGCACAGATACGCAGTATTTT. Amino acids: CATSDLQGAGTDTQYF.

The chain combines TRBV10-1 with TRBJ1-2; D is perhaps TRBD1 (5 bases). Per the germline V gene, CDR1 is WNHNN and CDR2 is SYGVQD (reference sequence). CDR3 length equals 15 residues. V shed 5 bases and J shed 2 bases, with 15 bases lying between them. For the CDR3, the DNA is TGCGCCAGCAGTTCGTCTAGAGGGGCCAACTATGGCTACACCTTC. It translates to CASSSSRGANYGYTF.

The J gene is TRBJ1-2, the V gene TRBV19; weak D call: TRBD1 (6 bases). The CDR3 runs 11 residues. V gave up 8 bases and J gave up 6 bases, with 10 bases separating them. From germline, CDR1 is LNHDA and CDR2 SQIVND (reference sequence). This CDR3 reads CASSTGNGYTF. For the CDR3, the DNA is TGTGCCAGTTCTACAGGGAATGGCTACACCTTC.

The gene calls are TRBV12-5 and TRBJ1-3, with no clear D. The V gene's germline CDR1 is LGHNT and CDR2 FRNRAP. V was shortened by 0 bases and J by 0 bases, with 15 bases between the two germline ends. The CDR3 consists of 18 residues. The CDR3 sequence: CASGLVLIAKSSGNTIYF. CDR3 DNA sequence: TGTGCTAGTGGTTTGGTACTGATAGCGAAATCCTCTGGAAACACCATATATTTT.

The CDR3 sequence: CASSHRRVSYNEQFF. The CDR3 DNA is TGTGCCAGCAGCCACCGCAGGGTCTCCTACAATGAGCAGTTCTTC. The chain employs TRBV3-1 (or the pseudogene TRBV3-2) and TRBJ2-1; possible D gene TRBD1, 5 bases. The CDR3 consists of 15 residues. Germline CDR1 and CDR2: LGHDT and YNNKEL (reference sequence). Trimming cost V 3 bases and J 0 bases, with 9 bases left between them.

The CDR3 DNA follows: TGTGCCAGCAGTGCCTTTGGACGGAGCTCCTCTAGAAATAGCAATCAGCCCCAGCATTTT. Amino acid sequence: CASSAFGRSSSRNSNQPQHF. The rearrangement links TRBV6-1 to TRBJ1-5; D uncertain. Per the germline V gene, CDR1 is MNHNS and CDR2 is SASEGT. V lost 4 bases and J lost 0, with 25 bases in between. The CDR3 totals 20 residues.

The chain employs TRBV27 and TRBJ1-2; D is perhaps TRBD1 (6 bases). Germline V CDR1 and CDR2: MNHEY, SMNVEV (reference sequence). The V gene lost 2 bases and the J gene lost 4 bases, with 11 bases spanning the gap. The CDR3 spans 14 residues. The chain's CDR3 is CASSLTQGTYGYTF. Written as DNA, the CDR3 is TGTGCCAGCAGTTTAACCCAGGGGACCTATGGCTACACCTTC.

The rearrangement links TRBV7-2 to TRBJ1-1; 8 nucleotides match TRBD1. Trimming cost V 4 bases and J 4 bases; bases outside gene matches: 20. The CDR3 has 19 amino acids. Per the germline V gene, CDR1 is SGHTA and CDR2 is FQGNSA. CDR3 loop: CASSSETGVSVSLSTEAFF. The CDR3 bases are TGTGCCAGCAGCTCAGAGACAGGGGTTAGTGTTAGTTTGAGCACTGAAGCTTTCTTT.

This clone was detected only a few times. This chain's CDR3 is CASSQDRVGPTDTQYF. Written as DNA, the CDR3 is TGTGCCAGCAGCCAAGATCGGGTGGGACCCACAGATACGCAGTATTTT. The chain recombines TRBV4-2 with TRBJ2-3; TRBD1 or TRBD2 may be the D gene (5 bases each). The CDR3 consists of 16 residues. The V end was cut by 0 bases, the J end by 2 bases, with 12 bases between. The V gene's germline CDR1 is LGHNA and CDR2 YNFKEQ.

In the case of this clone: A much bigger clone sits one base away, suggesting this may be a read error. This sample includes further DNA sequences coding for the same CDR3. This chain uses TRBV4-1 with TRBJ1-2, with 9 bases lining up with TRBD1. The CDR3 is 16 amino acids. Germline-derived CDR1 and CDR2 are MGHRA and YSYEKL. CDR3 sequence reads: CPRSHGRGGQGEGYTF. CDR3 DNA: TGCCCCCGCAGCCATGGGCGGGGGGGACAGGGTGAAGGCTACACCTTC.

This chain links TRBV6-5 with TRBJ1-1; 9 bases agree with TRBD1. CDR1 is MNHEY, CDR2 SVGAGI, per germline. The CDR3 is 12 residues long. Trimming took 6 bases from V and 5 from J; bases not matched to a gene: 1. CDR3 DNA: TGTGCCAGCAGAGGACAGGGGACTGAAGCTTTCTTT. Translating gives CASRGQGTEAFF.

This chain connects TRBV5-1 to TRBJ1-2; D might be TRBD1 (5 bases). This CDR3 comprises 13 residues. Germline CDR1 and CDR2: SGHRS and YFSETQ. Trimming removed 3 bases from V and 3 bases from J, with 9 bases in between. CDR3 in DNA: TGCGCCAGCAGCTCACGGGGGGACTATGGCTACACCTTC. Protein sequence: CASSSRGDYGYTF.

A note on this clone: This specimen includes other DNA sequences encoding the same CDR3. Here the CDR3 reads CASSIGQEAFF. As DNA, the CDR3 is TGTGCCAGCAGCATCGGACAGGAAGCTTTCTTT. The chain is built from TRBV6-5 and TRBJ1-1; a possible D gene is TRBD1 (6 bases). The V gene lost 6 bases and the J gene lost 8 bases, with 10 bases spanning the gap. Germline loops: CDR1 MNHEY, CDR2 SVGAGI. This CDR3 contains 11 residues.

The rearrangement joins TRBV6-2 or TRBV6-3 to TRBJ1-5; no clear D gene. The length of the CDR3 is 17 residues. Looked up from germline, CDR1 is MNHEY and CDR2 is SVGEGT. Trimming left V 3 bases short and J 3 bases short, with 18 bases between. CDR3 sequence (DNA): TGTGCCAGCAGTTATCGACTTCGGGATACTCCCAATCAGCCCCAGCATTTT. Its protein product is CASSYRLRDTPNQPQHF.

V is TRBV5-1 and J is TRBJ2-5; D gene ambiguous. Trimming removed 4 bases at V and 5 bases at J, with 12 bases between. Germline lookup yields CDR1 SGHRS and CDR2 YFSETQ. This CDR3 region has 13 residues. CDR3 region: CASSPPNRETQYF. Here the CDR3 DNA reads TGCGCCAGCAGCCCACCTAATCGGGAGACCCAGTACTTC.

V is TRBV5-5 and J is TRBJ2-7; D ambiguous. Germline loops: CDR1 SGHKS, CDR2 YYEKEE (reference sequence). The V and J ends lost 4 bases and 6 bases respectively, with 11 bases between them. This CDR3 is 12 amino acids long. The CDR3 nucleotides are TGTGCCAGCAGCCCAGGATGGGGCGAGCAGTACTTC. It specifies CASSPGWGEQYF.

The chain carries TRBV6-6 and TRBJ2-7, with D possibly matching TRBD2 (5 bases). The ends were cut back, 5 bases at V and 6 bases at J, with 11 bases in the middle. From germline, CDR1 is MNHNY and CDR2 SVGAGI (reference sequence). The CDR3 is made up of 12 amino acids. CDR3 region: CASSDRGSEQYF. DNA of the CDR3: TGTGCCAGCAGTGATCGGGGTTCCGAGCAGTACTTC.

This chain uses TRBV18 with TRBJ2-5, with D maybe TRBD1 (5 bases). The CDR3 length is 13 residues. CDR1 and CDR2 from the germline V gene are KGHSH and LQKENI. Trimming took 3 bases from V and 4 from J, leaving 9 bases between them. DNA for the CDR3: TGTGCCAGCTCACCGCAGGGTTCAGAGACCCAGTACTTC. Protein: CASSPQGSETQYF.

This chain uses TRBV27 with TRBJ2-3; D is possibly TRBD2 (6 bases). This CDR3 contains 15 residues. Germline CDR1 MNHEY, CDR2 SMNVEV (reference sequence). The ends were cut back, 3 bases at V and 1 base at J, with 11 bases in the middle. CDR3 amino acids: CASSFLVAGTDTQYF. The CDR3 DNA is TGTGCCAGCAGTTTCCTCGTAGCGGGCACAGATACGCAGTATTTT.

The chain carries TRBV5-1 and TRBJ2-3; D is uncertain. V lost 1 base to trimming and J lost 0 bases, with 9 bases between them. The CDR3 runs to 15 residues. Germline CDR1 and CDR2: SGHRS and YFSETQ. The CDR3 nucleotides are TGCGCCAGCAGCTTGAATGGCCAGAGCACAGATACGCAGTATTTT. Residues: CASSLNGQSTDTQYF.

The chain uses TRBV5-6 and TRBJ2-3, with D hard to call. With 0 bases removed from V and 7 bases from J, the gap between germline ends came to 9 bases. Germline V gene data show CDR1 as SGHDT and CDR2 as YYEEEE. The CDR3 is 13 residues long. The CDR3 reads CASSLEQTNTQYF. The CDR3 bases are TGTGCCAGCAGCTTGGAACAGACCAATACGCAGTATTTT.

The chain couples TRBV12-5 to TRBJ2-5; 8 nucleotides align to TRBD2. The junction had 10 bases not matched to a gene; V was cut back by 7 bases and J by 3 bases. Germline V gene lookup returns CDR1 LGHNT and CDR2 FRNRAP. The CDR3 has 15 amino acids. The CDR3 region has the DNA TGTGCTAGTGTCCTCTCCGGGGGGGCCAAAGAGACCCAGTACTTC. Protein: CASVLSGGAKETQYF. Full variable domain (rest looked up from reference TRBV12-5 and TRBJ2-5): DARVTQTPRHKVTEMGQEVTMRCQPILGHNTVFWYRQTMMQGLELLAYFRNRAPLDDSGMPKDRFSAEMPDATLATLKIQPSEPRDSAVYFCASVLSGGAKETQYFGPGTRLLVL.

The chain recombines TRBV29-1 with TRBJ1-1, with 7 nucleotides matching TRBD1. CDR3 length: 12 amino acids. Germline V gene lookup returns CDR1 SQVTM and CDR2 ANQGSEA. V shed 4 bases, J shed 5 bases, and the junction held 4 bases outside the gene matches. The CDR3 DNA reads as TGCAGCGTTGGACAGGGCTGGACTGAAGCTTTCTTT. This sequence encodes CSVGQGWTEAFF. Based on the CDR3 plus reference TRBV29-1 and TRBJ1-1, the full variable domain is SAVISQKPSRDICQRGTSLTIQCQVDSQVTMMFWYRQQPGQSLTLIATANQGSEATYESGFVIDKFPISRPNLTFSTLTVSNMSPEDSSIYLCSVGQGWTEAFFGQGTRLTVV.

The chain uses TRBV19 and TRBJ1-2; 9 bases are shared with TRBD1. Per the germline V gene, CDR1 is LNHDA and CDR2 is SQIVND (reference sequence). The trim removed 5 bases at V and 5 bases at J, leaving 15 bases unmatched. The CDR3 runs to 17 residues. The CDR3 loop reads CASSPGRQGVGQYGYTF. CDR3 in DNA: TGTGCCAGTAGTCCTGGGAGACAGGGGGTCGGGCAGTATGGCTACACCTTC. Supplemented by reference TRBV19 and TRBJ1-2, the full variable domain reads DGGITQSPKYLFRKEGQNVTLSCEQNLNHDAMYWYRQDPGQGLRLIYYSQIVNDFQKGDIAEGYSVSREKKESFPLTVTSAQKNPTAFYLCASSPGRQGVGQYGYTFGSGTRLTVV.